This is a list of T cell receptor beta chains from one sample in a study of cytomegalovirus exposure and HLA in healthy donors. Sequencing was performed with immunoSEQ multiplex PCR; in TCRdb, only in-frame clones are kept and a portion is missing. Here the sample spans some 160,000 clones, approximately 72% being singletons. The specimen sequenced was PBMCs. The receptor source for this set is a man between 40 and 49 years old in good health and CMV-seronegative. Each CDR3 is given with its conserved first and last residue. D genes are given only for firm matches. Clone size is not always given. Where it is, it says once, few, many or a class for expanded clones.

D | J | V | size | DNA | CDR3
TRBD2 | TRBJ2-7 | TRBV28 | NA | TGTGCCAGCAGTGATTGGACTAGCGGGAGGTCAGCGCAGTACTTC | CASSDWTSGRSAQYF
TRBD1 | TRBJ2-1 | TRBV7-2 | NA | TGTGCCAGCAGCTTCCCCATAGACAGGGGCACCTACAATGAGCAGTTCTTC | CASSFPIDRGTYNEQFF
TRBD1 | TRBJ1-1 | TRBV19 | NA | TGTGCCAGTAATCTCCGGGACAGATACACTGAAGCTTTCTTT | CASNLRDRYTEAFF
NA | TRBJ2-3 | TRBV29-1 | NA | TGCAGCGTTGAACCCTACACAGATACGCAGTATTTT | CSVEPYTDTQYF
TRBD1 | TRBJ2-1 | TRBV2 | NA | TGTGCCAGCAGCGCATTGACCCCGGACAGGCAAGTCCGAGCCTCCTACAATGAGCAGTTCTTC | CASSALTPDRQVRASYNEQFF
NA | TRBJ2-7 | TRBV12-5 | once | TGTGCTAGTGGTTCCTCCCCCTACGAGCAGTACTTC | CASGSSPYEQYF
NA | TRBJ1-1 | TRBV5-1 | NA | TGCGCCAGCAGTTTGACAGTATCGAACACTGAAGCTTTCTTT | CASSLTVSNTEAFF
NA | TRBJ2-1 | TRBV2 | NA | TGTGCCAGCAGTGAAGGCGGTAACAATGAGCAGTTCTTC | CASSEGGNNEQFF
NA | TRBJ1-1 | TRBV14 | NA | TGTGCCAGCAGCCAAGATCGGTACAGAATGAACACTGAAGCTTTCTTT | CASSQDRYRMNTEAFF
NA | TRBJ1-1 | TRBV18 | NA | TGTGCCAGCTCACCAATCTCGCCCAGGGCAGACACTGAAGCTTTCTTT | CASSPISPRADTEAFF
NA | TRBJ2-1 | TRBV5-1 | NA | TGCGCCAGCACCCGGGAGGGGACAGATAGGAATGAGCAGTTCTTC | CASTREGTDRNEQFF
NA | TRBJ2-3 | TRBV25-1 | NA | TGTGCCAGCAGCGGAACAGGGTTGGGCACAGATACGCAGTATTTT | CASSGTGLGTDTQYF
TRBD2 | TRBJ2-5 | TRBV25-1 | few | TGTGCCAGCAGTGAGGGGGGGGAGGAGACCCAGTACTTC | CASSEGGEETQYF
NA | TRBJ2-1 | TRBV4-3 | NA | TGCGCCAGCAGCTACACCGAGGGGGGGCCAACCGTTATCTCCTACAATGAGCAGTTCTTC | CASSYTEGGPTVISYNEQFF
NA | TRBJ2-5 | TRBV7-2 | NA | TGTGCCAGCAGCTTAGAGACAGGCCGCCAAGAGACCCAGTACTTC | CASSLETGRQETQYF
TRBD1 | TRBJ2-2 | TRBV5-4 | NA | TGTGCCAGCAGTCGTCCGGGACAGGGGAACACCGGGGAGCTGTTTTTT | CASSRPGQGNTGELFF
NA | TRBJ2-1 | TRBV21-1 | few | TGTGCCAGCAGCAATGGTGGTACTAGCGGGAGCTCCGATGAGCAGTTCTTC | CASSNGGTSGSSDEQFF
NA | TRBJ2-3 | TRBV5-8 | once | TGTGCCAGCAGCTTGGCTCCGCCTTCCAGGTTAGATACGCAGTATTTT | CASSLAPPSRLDTQYF
NA | TRBJ1-1 | TRBV2 | NA | TGTGCCAGCAGTGAAGGGAGACAGCTTGCTTTCTTT | CASSEGRQLAFF
NA | TRBJ2-7 | TRBV6-1 | NA | TGTGCCAGCAGTGCGGGACTCCCCTACGAGCAGTACTTC | CASSAGLPYEQYF
NA | TRBJ1-1 | TRBV6-5 | NA | TGTGCCAGCAGTTACCGAGGTTGGGACACTGAAGCTTTCTTT | CASSYRGWDTEAFF
TRBD1 | TRBJ1-3 | TRBV6-1 | NA | TGTGCCAGCAAAGGGACAGGCGGTGGAAACACCATATATTTT | CASKGTGGGNTIYF
NA | TRBJ1-1 | TRBV20-1 | NA | TGCAGTGCCCTCTCCCGAGGTGGCGCTTTCTTT | CSALSRGGAFF
NA | TRBJ2-7 | TRBV9 | NA | TGTGCCAGCAGCGTAGTAGATGAGCCCTACGAGCAGTACTTC | CASSVVDEPYEQYF
NA | TRBJ2-7 | TRBV7-9 | NA | TGTTCCAGCAGCAACACCTACGAGCAGTACTTC | CSSSNTYEQYF
TRBD1 | TRBJ2-2 | TRBV18 | few | TGTGCCAGCTCAAAGGACAGGAGGAGCACCGGGGAGCTGTTTTTT | CASSKDRRSTGELFF
NA | TRBJ2-7 | TRBV9 | NA | TGTGCCAGCAGCGTAGAAGCGGGCATAGGCTACGAGCAGTACTTC | CASSVEAGIGYEQYF
TRBD1 | TRBJ2-3 | TRBV29-1 | NA | TGCAGCGGACAGGGGGCAGATACGCAGTATTTT | CSGQGADTQYF
NA | TRBJ2-3 | TRBV27 | NA | TGTGCCAGCAGTTTATACGCCGGTAGCACAGATACGCAGTATTTT | CASSLYAGSTDTQYF
TRBD2 | TRBJ2-7 | TRBV6-5 | NA | TGTGCCAGCGGGAGGGACCCTAGCGTACCCTACGAGCAGTACTTC | CASGRDPSVPYEQYF
NA | TRBJ1-5 | TRBV6-6 | NA | TGTGCCAGCCGGGGGGCGATGATTGGGCAGCCCCAGCATTTT | CASRGAMIGQPQHF
NA | TRBJ1-2 | TRBV10-3 | NA | TGTGCCATCAGTTCGGACAGCAATCATGGCTACCCCTTC | CAISSDSNHGYPF
NA | TRBJ1-1 | TRBV5-5 | few | TGTGCCAGCAGCCCTCAGGGTAATGATTACACTGAAGCTTTCTTT | CASSPQGNDYTEAFF
TRBD2 | TRBJ2-3 | TRBV30 | NA | TGTGCCTGGAGACTAGCGGGAGTCACGGATACGCAGTATTTT | CAWRLAGVTDTQYF
TRBD2 | TRBJ2-7 | TRBV7-2 | NA | TGTGCCAGCAGTTCCGGGAGGCCCTACGAGCAGTACTTC | CASSSGRPYEQYF
NA | TRBJ2-3 | TRBV5-4 | NA | TGTGCCAGCAGCCAAAATCGGGATACGCAGTATTTT | CASSQNRDTQYF
NA | TRBJ2-1 | TRBV19 | few | TGTGCCAGTGGACTTAGCTCCTACAATGAGCAGTTCTTC | CASGLSSYNEQFF
NA | TRBJ2-1 | TRBV7-6 | NA | TGTGCCAGCAGCGTACAAGGACACTACAATGAGCAGTTCTTC | CASSVQGHYNEQFF
TRBD1 | TRBJ1-5 | TRBV10-3 | few | TGTGCCATCAGATCGGGACAGGGCGGTCAGCCCCAGCATTTT | CAIRSGQGGQPQHF
NA | TRBJ1-3 | TRBV6-1 | NA | TGTGCCAGCAGTGCAACAGGAGATGGAAACACCATATATTTT | CASSATGDGNTIYF
NA | TRBJ2-1 | TRBV25-1 | NA | TGTGCCAGCAGTGACGGGTACAATGAGCAGTTCTTC | CASSDGYNEQFF
NA | TRBJ1-6 | TRBV5-1 | NA | TGCGCCAGCAGCTTGGGGGGTCGAGGGTTCGTTGGCCTGTCACCCCTCCACTTT | CASSLGGRGFVGLSPLHF
TRBD1 | TRBJ2-3 | TRBV6-4 | few | TGTGCCAGCAGTGACGGGACAGACACAGATACGCAGTATTTT | CASSDGTDTDTQYF
TRBD2 | TRBJ2-4 | TRBV5-1 | NA | TGCGCCAGCAGTTCCGGGACTAGCGGAAACATTCAGTACTTC | CASSSGTSGNIQYF
NA | TRBJ1-1 | TRBV11-2 | NA | TGTGCCAGCAGCTTAGCCGCCGCGGACACTGAAGCTTTCTTT | CASSLAAADTEAFF
NA | TRBJ2-2 | TRBV5-1 | NA | TGCGCCAGCAGGCTGGGGCAGGGCGGACCCGGGGAGCTGTTTTTT | CASRLGQGGPGELFF
NA | TRBJ1-5 | TRBV5-6 | NA | TGTGCCAGCAGCTTCCGGGATGATCAGCCCCAGCATTTT | CASSFRDDQPQHF
TRBD1 | TRBJ1-6 | TRBV13 | NA | TGTGCCAGCAGCACCAGGGGGCGCGGCTCACCCCTCCACTTT | CASSTRGRGSPLHF
NA | TRBJ1-1 | TRBV4-1 | NA | TGCGCCAGCAGCCTCAGGGAGACAGGTGAAGCTTTCTTT | CASSLRETGEAFF
NA | TRBJ2-1 | TRBV11-3 | NA | TGTGCCAGCAGCTTAGATGCGGAGTACAATGAGCAGTTCTTC | CASSLDAEYNEQFF